The 18 T cell receptor beta chains given below trace back to one sample, sequenced in a study of blood T cell repertoires in COVID-19. TCRdb keeps only in-frame clones here, not all; method: immunoSEQ multiplex PCR. Of 150,000 to 200,000 clones listed, 82% were seen once; the top ten hold approximately 10%. Sequenced sample: PBMCs or T cells enriched from blood (not recorded which). All receptors come from a man in his forties who had recovered from COVID-19.

The chain couples TRBV5-1 to TRBJ2-5; 10 bases match TRBD2. The CDR3 is 15 residues long. Trimming at V came to 2 bases and at J to 0 bases, leaving 1 base not matched to a gene. The germline gives CDR1 SGHRS, CDR2 YFSETQ. The CDR3 protein is CASSFSGRNQETQYF. DNA of the CDR3: TGCGCCAGCAGCTTTAGCGGGAGGAACCAAGAGACCCAGTACTTC.

The V gene is TRBV19, the J gene TRBJ1-2; D is possibly TRBD1 (5 bases). Germline values: CDR1 LNHDA, CDR2 SQIVND (reference sequence). CDR3 size: 13 residues. V lost 3 bases to trimming and J lost 6 bases, with 11 bases between them. CDR3 sequence: CASSIRGVDGYTF. For the CDR3, the DNA is TGTGCCAGTAGTATTAGGGGCGTGGATGGCTACACCTTC.

This sequence joins TRBV2 and TRBJ2-1; 9 bases agree with TRBD1. V shed 3 bases and J 5 bases; nucleotides not matched to a gene: 8. Per germline, CDR1 SNHLY and CDR2 FYNNEI. CDR3 length equals 16 residues. In nucleotides, the CDR3 is TGTGCCAGCAGTGACCACCCTGGGACAGGGCACAATGAGCAGTTCTTC. Translation gives CASSDHPGTGHNEQFF.

J is TRBJ1-6 and V is TRBV2; D is unresolved. CDR1 and CDR2 (germline): SNHLY, FYNNEI. Trimming cost V 2 bases and J 7 bases, with 12 bases left between them. The CDR3 loop spans 15 amino acids. This chain's CDR3 is CASSERGQNNSPLHF. As DNA, the CDR3 is TGTGCCAGCAGTGAACGGGGTCAGAACAATTCACCCCTCCACTTT. Based on the CDR3 plus reference TRBV2 and TRBJ1-6, the full variable domain is EPEVTQTPSHQVTQMGQEVILRCVPISNHLYFYWYRQILGQKVEFLVSFYNNEISEKSEIFDDQFSVERPDGSNFTLKIRSTKLEDSAMYFCASSERGQNNSPLHFGNGTRLTVT.

The gene calls are TRBV4-3 and TRBJ2-5; 11 bases line up with TRBD2. The junction had 10 bases not matched to a gene; V was cut back by 0 bases and J by 7 bases. CDR1 LGHNA and CDR2 YSLEER come from the germline V gene. The CDR3 runs 17 residues. The CDR3 loop is CASSQELTSGSSGTQYF. CDR3 nucleotide sequence: TGCGCCAGCAGCCAAGAGTTAACTAGCGGGAGCTCGGGGACCCAGTACTTC.

V gene TRBV2 combines with J gene TRBJ2-2; the match to TRBD1 covers 9 bases. CDR1 and CDR2 from the germline V gene are SNHLY and FYNNEI. The CDR3 extends over 15 amino acids. Trimming removed 6 bases from V and 5 bases from J; junction bases left unmatched: 7. CDR3 in DNA: TGTGCCAGCAGGAAGAGGACAGGGGAAACCGGGGAGCTGTTTTTT. It codes for CASRKRTGETGELFF.

This chain links TRBV27 with TRBJ2-7, with TRBD1 matching over 9 bases. Germline values: CDR1 MNHEY, CDR2 SMNVEV (reference sequence). J was trimmed by 5 bases and V by 5 bases; bases with no gene match: 7. The CDR3 extends over 14 amino acids. The DNA for the CDR3 is TGTGCCAGCAGTACTAGACAGGGGGGCAACGAGCAGTACTTC. The encoded protein is CASSTRQGGNEQYF.

The chain recombines TRBV6-5 with TRBJ2-7; 8 bases match TRBD1. CDR1 and CDR2 from the germline V gene are MNHEY and SVGAGI. J lost 2 bases, V lost 6 bases, and 9 bases had no gene match. The CDR3 extends over 15 amino acids. The chain's CDR3 is CASSTESTGAYEQYF. CDR3 nucleotide sequence: TGTGCCAGCAGCACCGAGTCGACAGGGGCCTACGAGCAGTACTTC.

The genes are TRBV5-1 and TRBJ2-1; possibly TRBD2 for D (6 bases). CDR3 length: 15 amino acids. V shed 0 bases and J shed 1 base, with 8 bases lying between them. The V gene's germline CDR1 is SGHRS and CDR2 YFSETQ. The CDR3 bases are TGCGCCAGCAGCTTGGCGGGGGATTCCTACAATGAGCAGTTCTTC. Translated, it gives CASSLAGDSYNEQFF.

The genes are TRBV28 and TRBJ2-7; D call uncertain. This CDR3 is built from 14 residues. Germline V gene data show CDR1 as MDHEN and CDR2 as SYDVKM. Trimming took off 7 bases at V and 5 bases at J, with 18 bases between the two ends. The CDR3 sequence is CASTFGDRPHEQYF. CDR3 DNA: TGTGCCAGCACCTTCGGAGACCGCCCACACGAGCAGTACTTC.

This clone was detected a few times. V usage is TRBV30 and J usage is TRBJ1-1; 9 bases are shared with TRBD1. The CDR3 spans 19 residues. Unmatched junction bases numbered 15, after V lost 0 bases and J lost 1 base. The germline CDR1 and CDR2 sequences are GTSNPN and SVGIG (reference sequence). The CDR3 region is CAWSVRIRDRVLGNTEAFF. DNA for the CDR3: TGTGCCTGGAGTGTACGCATCCGGGACAGGGTACTTGGGAACACTGAAGCTTTCTTT.

The chain carries TRBV5-6 and TRBJ2-1, with 10 bases identical to TRBD2. V was clipped by 3 bases and J by 8 bases; unmatched bases: 5. Germline CDR1 SGHDT, CDR2 YYEEEE. The CDR3 extends over 14 amino acids. This chain's CDR3 is CASSYGLAGDEQFF. The CDR3, as DNA: TGTGCCAGCAGCTATGGGCTAGCGGGAGATGAGCAGTTCTTC. The full variable domain, rest sourced from reference TRBV5-6 and TRBJ2-1, is DAGVTQSPTHLIKTRGQQVTLRCSPKSGHDTVSWYQQALGQGPQFIFQYYEEEERQRGNFPDRFSGHQFPNYSSELNVNALLLGDSALYLCASSYGLAGDEQFFGPGTRLTVL.

The rearrangement uses TRBV19 and TRBJ1-5; TRBD1 matches 7 bases. V dropped 4 bases and J dropped 1; count of bases not matched to a gene: 1. The CDR3 runs 14 residues. Per the germline V gene, CDR1 is LNHDA and CDR2 is SQIVND (reference sequence). For the CDR3, the DNA is TGTGCCAGTAGTACGACAGGGAGCAATCAGCCCCAGCATTTT. This translates into CASSTTGSNQPQHF.

The chain is built from TRBV12-3 or TRBV12-4 and TRBJ1-4; D remains ambiguous. This CDR3 region has 13 residues. V was clipped by 5 bases and J by 8 bases, with 12 bases between them. Here the CDR3 reads CASSLQGGEKLFF. In nucleotides, the CDR3 is TGTGCCAGCAGTCTACAAGGAGGCGAAAAACTGTTTTTT.

This clone turned up a few times. The rearrangement links TRBV5-6 to TRBJ1-2; weak D call: TRBD1 (5 bases). In germline, CDR1 is SGHDT, CDR2 YYEEEE. V was cut by 4 bases and J by 1 base, with 14 bases left in between. The CDR3 runs 15 residues. The CDR3 is CASSRRATGNYGYTF. The CDR3 DNA reads as TGTGCCAGCAGCCGCAGGGCGACCGGTAACTATGGCTACACCTTC.

The V call is TRBV7-2, the J call TRBJ1-5, with 7 bases identical to TRBD1. This CDR3 region has 15 residues. The germline V gene encodes CDR1 SGHTA and CDR2 FQGNSA. J lost 1 base, V lost 6 bases, and 6 bases had no gene match. The CDR3 region is CASSLTGRSNQPQHF. The CDR3 DNA is TGTGCCAGCAGTTTGACAGGGCGGAGCAATCAGCCCCAGCATTTT.

The CDR3 loop reads CASIRDRSDTEAFF. DNA for the CDR3: TGTGCCAGCATCCGGGACAGGTCGGACACTGAAGCTTTCTTT. The rearrangement uses TRBV5-4 and TRBJ1-1; 8 nucleotides line up with TRBD1. The junction had 7 bases not matched to a gene; V was cut back by 6 bases and J by 3 bases. CDR3 length: 14 amino acids. Germline V gene sequence: CDR1 SGHNT, CDR2 YYREEE (reference sequence).

CDR3 residues: CASSIRGGRVYNEQFF. The CDR3 nucleotides read TGTGCCAGCAGTATACGTGGCGGGAGGGTCTACAATGAGCAGTTCTTC. The chain employs TRBV6-2 or TRBV6-3 and TRBJ2-1; TRBD2 aligns across 9 bases. This CDR3 has 16 residues. Germline V gives CDR1 MNHEY, CDR2 SVGEGT. V trimming: 5 bases; J trimming: 3 bases; junction bases outside the gene matches: 8.